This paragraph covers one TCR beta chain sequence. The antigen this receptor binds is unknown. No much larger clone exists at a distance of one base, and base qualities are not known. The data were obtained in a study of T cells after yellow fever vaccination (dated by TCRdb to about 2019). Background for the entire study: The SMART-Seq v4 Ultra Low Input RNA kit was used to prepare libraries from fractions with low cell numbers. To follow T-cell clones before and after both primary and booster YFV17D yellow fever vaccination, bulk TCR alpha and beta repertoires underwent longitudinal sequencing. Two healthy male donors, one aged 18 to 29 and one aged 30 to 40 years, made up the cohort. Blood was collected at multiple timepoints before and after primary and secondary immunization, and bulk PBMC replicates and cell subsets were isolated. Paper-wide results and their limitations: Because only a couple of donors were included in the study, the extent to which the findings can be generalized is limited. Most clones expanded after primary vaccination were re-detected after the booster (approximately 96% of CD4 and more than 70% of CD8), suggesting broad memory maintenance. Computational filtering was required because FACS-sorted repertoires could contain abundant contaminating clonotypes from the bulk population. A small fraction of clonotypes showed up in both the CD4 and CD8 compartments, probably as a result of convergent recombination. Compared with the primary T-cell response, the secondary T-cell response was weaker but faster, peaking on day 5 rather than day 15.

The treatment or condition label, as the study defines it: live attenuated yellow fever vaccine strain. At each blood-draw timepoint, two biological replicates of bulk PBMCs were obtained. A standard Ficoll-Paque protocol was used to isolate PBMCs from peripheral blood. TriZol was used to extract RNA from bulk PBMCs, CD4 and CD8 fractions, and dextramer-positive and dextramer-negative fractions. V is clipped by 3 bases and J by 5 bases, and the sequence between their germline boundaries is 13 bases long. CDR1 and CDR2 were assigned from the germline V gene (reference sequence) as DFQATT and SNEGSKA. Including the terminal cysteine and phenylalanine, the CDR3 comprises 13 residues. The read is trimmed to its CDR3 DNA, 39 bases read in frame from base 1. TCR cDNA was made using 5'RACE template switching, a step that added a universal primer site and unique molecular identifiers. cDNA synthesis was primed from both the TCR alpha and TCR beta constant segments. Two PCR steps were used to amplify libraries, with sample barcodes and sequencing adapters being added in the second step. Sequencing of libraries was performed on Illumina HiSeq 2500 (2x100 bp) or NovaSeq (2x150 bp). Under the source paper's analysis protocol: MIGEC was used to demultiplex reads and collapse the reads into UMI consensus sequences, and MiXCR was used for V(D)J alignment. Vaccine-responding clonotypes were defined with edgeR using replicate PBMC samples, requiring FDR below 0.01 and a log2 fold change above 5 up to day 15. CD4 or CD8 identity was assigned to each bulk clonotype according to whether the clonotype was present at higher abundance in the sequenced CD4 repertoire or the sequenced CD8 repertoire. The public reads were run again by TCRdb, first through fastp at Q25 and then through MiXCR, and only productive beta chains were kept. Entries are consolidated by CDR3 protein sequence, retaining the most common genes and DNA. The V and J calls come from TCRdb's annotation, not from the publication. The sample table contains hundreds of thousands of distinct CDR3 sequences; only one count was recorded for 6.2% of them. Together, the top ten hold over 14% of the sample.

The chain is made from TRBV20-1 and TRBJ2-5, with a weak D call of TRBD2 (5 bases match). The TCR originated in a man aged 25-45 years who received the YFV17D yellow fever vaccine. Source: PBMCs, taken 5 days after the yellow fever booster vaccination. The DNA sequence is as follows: TGCAGTGCTAGCGGGATGGGTCGGGAGACCCAGTACTTC. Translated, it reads CSASGMGRETQYF.